Below are 8 T cell receptor beta chains sequenced from a single sample in a study of shared clonotypes between healthy human individuals. The method was immunoSEQ multiplex PCR; TCRdb's version includes in-frame clones alone and lacks a portion of them. In the table there are fewer than 1.8 million clones, 97% to 99% of which are singletons. The sequenced sample consisted of naive CD4+ T cells sorted from blood. Subset reported: CD45RA+ positively selected. These TCRs come from a man aged 25-45 years in good health.

This chain links TRBV5-1 with TRBJ2-2; 11 bases fit TRBD2. There are 17 residues in the CDR3. CDR1 SGHRS and CDR2 YFSETQ come from the germline V gene. With V trimmed by 1 base and J by 0 bases, 2 bases remained unmatched. As DNA, the CDR3 is TGCGCCAGCAGCTTGCTAGCGGGAGGCCCGAACACCGGGGAGCTGTTTTTT. Encoded protein: CASSLLAGGPNTGELFF.

The V call is TRBV19, the J call TRBJ2-1, with a possible D match to TRBD1 (6 bases). V lost 1 base and J lost 3, with 10 bases in between. This CDR3 comprises 15 residues. The germline CDR1 and CDR2 sequences are LNHDA and SQIVND (reference sequence). CDR3 amino acids: CASSIGTVVYNEQFF. As DNA, the CDR3 is TGTGCCAGTAGTATAGGGACAGTAGTCTACAATGAGCAGTTCTTC.

The chain couples TRBV10-3 to TRBJ1-2; TRBD1 is a possible D gene (6 bases). Trimming cost V 2 bases and J 7 bases, with 14 bases left between them. The CDR3 length is 14 residues. CDR1 ENHRY and CDR2 SYGVKD come from the germline V gene. CDR3 protein: CAISEDRRSAGYTF. The CDR3 DNA follows: TGTGCCATCAGTGAGGACAGGCGATCTGCTGGCTACACCTTC.

Of note for this clone: Germline is not matched at one junction end, which may reflect a read error. The rearrangement joins TRBV10-3 to TRBJ2-3, with 10 bases identical to TRBD2. The CDR3 contains 13 residues. The germline gives CDR1 ENHRY, CDR2 SYGVKD. CDR3 sequence (DNA): TGTGCCATCAGTGAGTCAGGGGGGACTAGCGTCCTATTT. Its translation: CAISESGGTSVLF.

A note on this clone: Different DNA sequences within this sample yield the same CDR3. V usage is TRBV18 and J usage is TRBJ1-1, with unresolved D. Trimming took off 4 bases at V and 4 bases at J, with 10 bases between the two ends. Germline values: CDR1 KGHSH, CDR2 LQKENI. The CDR3 extends over 13 amino acids. The CDR3 loop is CASSQSRGTEAFF. The CDR3, as DNA: TGTGCCAGCTCACAATCGAGAGGCACTGAAGCTTTCTTT.

The rearrangement uses TRBV25-1 and TRBJ1-1; D might be TRBD1 (6 bases). Trimming stripped 6 bases from V and 4 bases from J, with 12 bases between. The germline V gene has CDR1 MGHDK and CDR2 SYGVNS. The CDR3 totals 13 residues. CDR3 amino acids: CASSDRSGTEAFF. The CDR3 DNA sequence: TGTGCCAGCAGCGACAGGTCCGGCACTGAAGCTTTCTTT.

V gene TRBV6-5 combines with J gene TRBJ2-7; D may match TRBD1 or TRBD2 (5 bases each). CDR3 length equals 15 residues. Germline assignment: CDR1 MNHEY and CDR2 SVGAGI. The germline V and J ends were trimmed by 4 bases and 4 bases, with 17 bases remaining between them. This CDR3 reads CASSSPGRGIYEQYF. Here the CDR3 DNA reads TGTGCCAGCAGTTCTCCAGGGAGAGGTATTTACGAGCAGTACTTC.

V is TRBV7-6 and J is TRBJ1-4, with 10 nucleotides matching TRBD1. CDR1 is SGHVS, CDR2 FNYEAQ, per germline. With V trimmed by 0 bases and J by 4 bases, 8 bases remained unmatched. The CDR3 totals 18 residues. Here the CDR3 reads CASSLAWTGGLRNEKLFF. The CDR3 DNA sequence: TGTGCCAGCAGCTTAGCCTGGACAGGGGGGTTGCGTAATGAAAAACTGTTTTTT.